The clone carrying this T cell receptor (beta chain) qualifies as medium-sized. No antigen is known for it. The sample belongs to a study of cytomegalovirus exposure and HLA in healthy donors. Study results and caveats: An analysis done earlier found most TCR beta V segments productive about 87% or about 30% of the time.

Vbeta (60) and Jbeta (13) primers were used in the PCR. The table came from immunoSEQ multiplex PCR; TCRdb's copy has only in-frame clones and leaves some out. The sample has 62,000 or so clones; roughly 83% are singletons. The V segment lost 5 bases and the J segment 2 bases; nucleotides outside the gene matches: 6. Germline assignment: CDR1 SGHVS and CDR2 FQNEAQ. There are 15 residues in the CDR3. This clonotype originated in a man aged 25-40 years in good health and CMV-seronegative. Sample: PBMCs. The chain uses TRBV7-8 and TRBJ2-3; 8 bases agree with TRBD1. CDR3 sequence reads: CASSQIQGVTDTQYF. The CDR3 DNA is TGTGCCAGCAGCCAAATACAGGGGGTCACAGATACGCAGTATTTT.